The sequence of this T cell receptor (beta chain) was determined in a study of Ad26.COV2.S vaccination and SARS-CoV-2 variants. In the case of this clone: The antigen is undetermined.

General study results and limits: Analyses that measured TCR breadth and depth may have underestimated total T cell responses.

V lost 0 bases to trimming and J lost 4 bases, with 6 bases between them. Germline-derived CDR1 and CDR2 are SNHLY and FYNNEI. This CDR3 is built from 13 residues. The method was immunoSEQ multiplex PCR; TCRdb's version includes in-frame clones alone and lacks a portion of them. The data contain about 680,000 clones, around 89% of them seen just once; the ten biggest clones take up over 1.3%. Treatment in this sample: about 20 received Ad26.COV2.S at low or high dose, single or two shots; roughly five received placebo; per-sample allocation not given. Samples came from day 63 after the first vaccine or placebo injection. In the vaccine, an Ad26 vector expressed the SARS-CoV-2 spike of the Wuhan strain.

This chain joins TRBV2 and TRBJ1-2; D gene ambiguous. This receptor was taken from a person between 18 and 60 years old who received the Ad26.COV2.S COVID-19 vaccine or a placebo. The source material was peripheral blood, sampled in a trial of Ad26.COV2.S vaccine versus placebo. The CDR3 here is CASSEALLYGYTF. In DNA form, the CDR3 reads TGTGCCAGCAGTGAAGCGCTTCTCTATGGCTACACCTTC.